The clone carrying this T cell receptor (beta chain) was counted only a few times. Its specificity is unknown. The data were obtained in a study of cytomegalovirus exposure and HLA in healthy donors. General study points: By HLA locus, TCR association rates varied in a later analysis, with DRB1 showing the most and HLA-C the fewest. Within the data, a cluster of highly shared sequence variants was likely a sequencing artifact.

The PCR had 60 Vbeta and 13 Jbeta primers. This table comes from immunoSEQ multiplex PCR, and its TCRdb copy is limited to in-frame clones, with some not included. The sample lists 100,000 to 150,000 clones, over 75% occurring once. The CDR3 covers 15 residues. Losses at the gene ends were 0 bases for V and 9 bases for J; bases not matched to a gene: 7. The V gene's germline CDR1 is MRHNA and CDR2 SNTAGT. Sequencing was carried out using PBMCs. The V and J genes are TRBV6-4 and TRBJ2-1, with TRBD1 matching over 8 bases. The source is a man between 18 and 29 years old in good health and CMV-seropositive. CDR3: CASSDSSGTGAEQFF. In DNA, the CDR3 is TGTGCCAGCAGTGACTCGTCTGGGACAGGAGCTGAGCAGTTCTTC.